This TCR beta chain is drawn from a study of blood T cells in healthy people across ages. Unmatched junction bases numbered 8, after V lost 3 bases and J lost 1 base. Germline CDR1 reads SGHVS; CDR2 reads FQNEAQ. This CDR3 region has 17 residues. A second PCR of roughly 6 to 12 cycles used a sample-barcoded 5' primer and a J-beta primer mix. TCRdb redid the calling of the 5' RACE reads with MiXCR, one entry per CDR3 protein. The sample lists about 930,000 distinct CDR3 sequences; about 27% were seen once. Every sample had a minimum of 6 million PBMCs isolated. This clonotype has just a few counts. The data were also submitted as part of a second study, on T cells of mothers and their children.

The TCR sequence derives from a woman aged 35 to 49 in good health. Sequencing used blood. The chain is built from TRBV7-8 and TRBJ2-2; 7 bases line up with TRBD2. In nucleotides, the CDR3 is TGTGCCAGCAGCTTCGAGAGAAGCGGGGTGAACACCGGGGAGCTGTTTTTT. It encodes CASSFERSGVNTGELFF.